The 11 T cell receptor beta chains below were found in one sample sequenced in a study of long-term antiretroviral therapy in people with HIV. At survey level, the immunoSEQ assay was run in its v3.0 version. The assay was immunoSEQ multiplex PCR, and TCRdb's table has in-frame clones only and misses some. Here the sample spans 25,000 or so clones, around 86% being singletons. The sequenced sample was unsorted PBMCs, obtained 1.9 years after starting antiretroviral therapy. Source of these receptors: a woman aged 30 to 39 with HIV.

The chain recombines TRBV23-1 with TRBJ1-1; D ambiguous. TRBV23-1 is an ORF, with its function uncertain. This CDR3 has 14 residues. Trimming cost V 11 bases and J 1 base, with 17 bases left between them. CDR3 DNA sequence: TGCGCCGATAGGAGGGTGCGAAGGAACACTGAAGCTTTCTTT. This encodes CADRRVRRNTEAFF.

CDR3 DNA: TGTGCCAGCAGTGAAATACGGGCGCCGTCAGATACGCAGTATTTT. This gives the protein CASSEIRAPSDTQYF. V is TRBV6-1 and J is TRBJ2-3; the D is unclear. Germline V lookup: CDR1 MNHNS, CDR2 SASEGT. Trimming left V 2 bases short and J 4 bases short, with 13 bases between. The CDR3 loop spans 15 amino acids.

This chain uses TRBV27 with TRBJ2-4, with 7 positions matching TRBD2. The V gene end was trimmed by 6 bases and the J gene end by 7 bases; junction bases not matched to a gene: 6. The CDR3 covers 13 residues. Germline V gene sequence: CDR1 MNHEY, CDR2 SMNVEV (reference sequence). The CDR3 DNA reads as TGTGCCAGCAGCTTGTCGGGGGGTAACATTCAGTACTTC. This translates into CASSLSGGNIQYF.

This chain connects TRBV5-1 to TRBJ1-1; 9 bases fit TRBD1. The CDR3 is 14 residues long. Germline lookup yields CDR1 SGHRS and CDR2 YFSETQ. The V gene end was trimmed by 3 bases and the J gene end by 5 bases; junction bases not matched to a gene: 5. CDR3 sequence (DNA): TGCGCCAGCAGCTATGGGACAGGGAGAACTGAAGCTTTCTTT. Amino acid sequence: CASSYGTGRTEAFF.

The CDR3 sequence is CASSALIQGAKGYTF. CDR3 bases: TGCGCCAGCAGCGCCCTAATACAGGGGGCAAAAGGCTACACCTTC. V and J are TRBV4-1 and TRBJ1-2; 9 bases fit TRBD1. The CDR3 has 15 residues. From germline, CDR1 is MGHRA and CDR2 YSYEKL. Unmatched junction bases numbered 12, after V lost 5 bases and J lost 8 bases.

The chain links TRBV7-9 to TRBJ1-3, with unresolved D. V was shortened by 4 bases and J by 3 bases, with 4 bases between the two germline ends. Germline CDR1 is SEHNR and CDR2 is FQNEAQ (reference sequence). The CDR3 contains 12 residues. CDR3 amino acids: CASSYLGNTIYF. CDR3 nucleotide sequence: TGTGCCAGCAGCTACCTTGGAAACACCATATATTTT.

Details on this clone: The germline gene is not matched at one end of the junction; a read error may be the cause. The chain combines TRBV9 with TRBJ1-1, with TRBD1 identical over 7 bases. Germline CDR1 is SGDLS and CDR2 is YYNGEE. The CDR3 runs to 11 residues. The CDR3 loop reads CASSALDRLTF. The CDR3, as DNA: TGTGCCAGCAGCGCGTTGGACAGGTTGACGTTT.

The V and J genes are TRBV5-4 and TRBJ1-1; D is perhaps TRBD1 (5 bases). CDR3 length equals 13 residues. From germline, CDR1 is SGHNT and CDR2 YYREEE (reference sequence). Trimming cost V 6 bases and J 4 bases, with 13 bases left between them. The CDR3 protein is CASTPNGGTEAFF. The CDR3 DNA follows: TGTGCCAGCACCCCTAACGGGGGCACTGAAGCTTTCTTT.

This chain connects TRBV7-8 to TRBJ1-4; D unresolved. Germline-derived CDR1 and CDR2 are SGHVS and FQNEAQ. The CDR3 consists of 14 residues. Trimming took 6 bases from V and 0 from J, leaving 8 bases between them. The CDR3: CASSSYATNEKLFF. The CDR3 region has the DNA TGTGCCAGCAGTAGCTATGCAACTAATGAAAAACTGTTTTTT.

This chain joins TRBV2 and TRBJ1-5; 7 bases are a match to TRBD1. Germline CDR1 SNHLY, CDR2 FYNNEI. This CDR3 is 13 amino acids long. The trim removed 7 bases at V and 9 bases at J, leaving 9 bases unmatched. The CDR3 coding sequence is TGTGCCAGCACTAAGACCCCAGGGGGGCCCCAGCATTTT. Its translation is CASTKTPGGPQHF.

V gene TRBV13 combines with J gene TRBJ1-2, with D tentatively TRBD1 (5 bases). CDR3 length: 13 residues. V lost 7 bases to trimming and J lost 3 bases, with 12 bases between them. Germline loops: CDR1 PRHDT, CDR2 FYEKMQ (reference sequence). CDR3 in DNA: TGTGCCAGCACCCCGGGGGGTCACTATGGCTACACCTTC. This translates into CASTPGGHYGYTF.